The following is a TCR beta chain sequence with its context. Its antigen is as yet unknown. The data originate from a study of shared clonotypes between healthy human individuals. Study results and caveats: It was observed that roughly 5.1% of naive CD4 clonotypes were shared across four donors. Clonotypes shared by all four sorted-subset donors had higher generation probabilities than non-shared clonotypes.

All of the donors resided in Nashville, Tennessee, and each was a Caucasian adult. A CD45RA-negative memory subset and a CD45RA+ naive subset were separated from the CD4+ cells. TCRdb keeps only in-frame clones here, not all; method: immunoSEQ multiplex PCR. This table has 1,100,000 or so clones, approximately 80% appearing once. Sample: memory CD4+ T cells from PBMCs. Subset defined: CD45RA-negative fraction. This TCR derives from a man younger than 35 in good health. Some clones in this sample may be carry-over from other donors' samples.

The CDR3 protein is CASSLRQGSEQYF. DNA of the CDR3: TGTGCCAGCAGCTTACGACAGGGGTCCGAGCAGTACTTC. The rearrangement links TRBV11-3 to TRBJ2-7; the match to TRBD1 covers 8 bases. The junction had 3 bases not matched to a gene; V was cut back by 2 bases and J by 6 bases. Germline V gives CDR1 SGHNT, CDR2 YENEEA. The CDR3 consists of 13 residues.